This is a list of T cell receptor beta chains from one sample in a study of regulatory T cells in long-lasting Graves disease. From the multiplex PCR reads, TCRdb called clonotypes with MiXCR, one entry per CDR3 protein. Among some 410,000 distinct CDR3 sequences listed, over 15% were seen once. These sequences were also reported in another study, on T cells in Graves' hyperthyroidism and ophthalmopathy.

The sample here was peripheral blood mononuclear cells (PBMCs), taken at new diagnosis, from a patient treated with antithyroid drugs. Receptors were obtained from a woman aged 25 to 39 with Graves disease. Each CDR3 is given without its conserved first and last residue.

J,V,CDR3
TRBJ1-1,TRBV28,ASETGTEAF
TRBJ1-2,TRBV7-9,ASSYDLYGYT
TRBJ2-2,TRBV6-2/TRBV6-3,ASSRAKTNTGELF
TRBJ2-7,TRBV7-9,ASSLVGGLTSSYEQY
TRBJ1-1,TRBV5-1,ASSTGGWQNTEAF
TRBJ2-1,TRBV6-4,ASSDVGGSSYNEQF
TRBJ1-5,TRBV20-1,SARLSGGQPQH
TRBJ1-1,TRBV12-3/TRBV12-4,ASSPMTGTRSPMNTEAF
TRBJ2-1,TRBV27,ASSIGRPYNEQF
TRBJ2-5,TRBV19,ASRNAETQY
TRBJ1-5,TRBV2,ASSGEEGSNQPQH
TRBJ1-4,TRBV28,ASSFDLGGQYEKLF
TRBJ2-1,TRBV2,ASTGTTEQF
TRBJ2-5,TRBV15,ATSSNSGTLQETQY
TRBJ2-1,TRBV4-2,ASSSTGAKSSYNEQF
TRBJ2-3,TRBV11-2,ASSRQGGDTDTQY
TRBJ2-7,TRBV7-8,ATTHGHLTTYEQY
TRBJ2-1,TRBV9,ASSVGASGYVDEQF
TRBJ2-6,TRBV2,ASSGTSGSFSGANVLT
TRBJ2-7,TRBV11-2,ASSLTGGTYEQY
TRBJ2-2,TRBV20-1,SARVAGGIGELF
TRBJ2-2,TRBV11-2,ASSFPTGTNTGELF
TRBJ2-1,TRBV4-1,ASSQDNNLSYNEQF
TRBJ2-5,TRBV7-6,ASSSRVGETQY
TRBJ2-4,TRBV5-6,ASSRENIQY
TRBJ2-1,TRBV27,ASSLGVPSDSYNEQF
TRBJ2-1,TRBV24-1,ATSDPNGQEVEQF
TRBJ1-2,TRBV29-1,SVVGQVPDYGYT
TRBJ1-1,TRBV20-1,SARRGTKAVAF
TRBJ2-7,TRBV19,ASSIGRDPLYEQY
TRBJ1-1,TRBV19,ASSFPTNTEAF
TRBJ2-5,TRBV15,ATSPTLGGQETQY
TRBJ2-1,TRBV3-1,ASSHLAGVNEQF
TRBJ1-1,TRBV3-1,ASSQLRGALNTEAF
TRBJ2-3,TRBV20-1,SAPRRGRGTDTQY
TRBJ1-2,TRBV7-2,ASSLGRGANYGYT
TRBJ2-3,TRBV28,ATQRAPTDTQY
TRBJ2-2,TRBV20-1,SAEDRGAGTGELF
TRBJ2-2,TRBV9,ASSVVTGELF
TRBJ2-4,TRBV18,ASSPTTGLDIQY
TRBJ2-5,TRBV30,AWQGLAGGQETQY
TRBJ2-5,TRBV9,ASSVGPGGETQY
TRBJ1-1,TRBV19,ASSIQSLANTEAF
TRBJ1-1,TRBV20-1,SAENTGAEAF
TRBJ2-5,TRBV18,ASLPGLQETQY
TRBJ2-2,TRBV2,ASSVRGVTGELF
TRBJ2-1,TRBV10-2,ASSGIPAGGGGKDEQF
TRBJ2-7,TRBV20-1,SAIGQYYEQY
TRBJ1-2,TRBV11-2,ASSPRGGQEYGYT
TRBJ2-1,TRBV12-3/TRBV12-4,ASSFEPQGGEQF
TRBJ1-1,TRBV28,ATYLGGIGTEAF